This T cell receptor (beta chain) was sequenced during a study of blood T cell repertoires in COVID-19. Study at large: Sources were T cells, B-cell-depleted T cells, or PBMCs; the material itself was cDNA or gDNA.

This CDR3 contains 12 residues. Per the germline V gene, CDR1 is MNHNY and CDR2 is SVGAGI (reference sequence). Between the trimmed V and J ends, which lost 6 bases and 6 bases, there was a span of 11 bases. In the original workflow: Amplification from reference gene primers served as the basis for estimated nucleated cell counts. TCRdb's copy holds only in-frame clones and misses some; the assay was immunoSEQ multiplex PCR. The V and J calls and the clone size are those of that table, but D and trimming were determined from the DNA. The data hold around 200,000 clones, with approximately 83% observed a single time.

The receptor's source is a man in his fifties or sixties with acute or convalescent COVID-19. This rearrangement joins TRBV6-6 to TRBJ1-1, with D possibly TRBD1 on 6 matching bases. Input material: peripheral blood. In DNA, the CDR3 is TGTGCCAGCAGACAGGGATTAGCTGAAGCTTTCTTT. This sequence encodes CASRQGLAEAFF.